This T cell receptor beta chain comes out of a study of T-cell reconstitution after alpha-beta-depleted transplantation in children. This clonotype came up many times. This sample's TCRbeta library carried unique molecular identifier barcodes. MiXCR was run by TCRdb on the PCR reads, yielding one entry per CDR3 protein. Of over 550,000 distinct CDR3 sequences listed, about 10% are singletons. Germline V gene data show CDR1 as SQVTM and CDR2 as ANQGSEA. The CDR3 totals 12 residues. J lost 4 bases, V lost 5 bases, and 3 bases had no gene match. Sequences were derived from PBMCs from the stem cell graft donor, sampled from the stem cell graft. The receptor comes from a human donor who donated a stem cell graft to a child with acute myeloid leukemia. The gene calls are TRBV29-1 and TRBJ1-1; 8 positions match TRBD1. Here the CDR3 DNA reads TGCAGCGTTTCTGGACAGGGCACTGAAGCTTTCTTT. This gives the protein CSVSGQGTEAFF.